These 7 T cell receptor beta chains share one sample of origin, sequenced in a study of blood T cell repertoires in COVID-19. TCRdb's copy holds only in-frame clones and misses some; the assay was immunoSEQ multiplex PCR. The data hold about 380,000 clones, with 81% observed a single time. Sequenced sample: peripheral blood. The receptors derive from a human donor with acute or convalescent COVID-19. The donor label of this sample is uncertain.

The V call is TRBV19, the J call TRBJ1-1, with 11 bases fitting TRBD1. Germline CDR1 reads LNHDA; CDR2 reads SQIVND (reference sequence). This CDR3 contains 17 residues. Trimming cost V 4 bases and J 4 bases; bases outside gene matches: 11. The CDR3 DNA is TGTGCCAGTAGTACGAGGACAGGGGGCGTTAGGTTCACTGAAGCTTTCTTT. This encodes CASSTRTGGVRFTEAFF.

This rearrangement joins TRBV19 to TRBJ2-1, with D maybe TRBD1 (7 bases). CDR3 length: 16 residues. Per the germline V gene, CDR1 is LNHDA and CDR2 is SQIVND (reference sequence). Trimming pared 3 bases from V and 4 bases from J, leaving 16 bases between. DNA for the CDR3: TGTGCCAGTAGTATCTCAGGGGGAGGAGTTTACAATGAGCAGTTCTTC. It encodes CASSISGGGVYNEQFF. The variable domain in full, with the rest retrieved from reference TRBV19 and TRBJ2-1, is DGGITQSPKYLFRKEGQNVTLSCEQNLNHDAMYWYRQDPGQGLRLIYYSQIVNDFQKGDIAEGYSVSREKKESFPLTVTSAQKNPTAFYLCASSISGGGVYNEQFFGPGTRLTVL.

Here the CDR3 reads CAWSSGGATDTQYF. DNA of the CDR3: TGTGCCTGGAGTAGCGGGGGGGCCACAGATACGCAGTATTTT. The chain links TRBV30 to TRBJ2-3; 10 nucleotides match TRBD2. In germline, CDR1 is GTSNPN, CDR2 SVGIG (reference sequence). The length of the CDR3 is 14 residues. Trimming cost V 2 bases and J 2 bases; bases outside gene matches: 1. The whole variable domain, filled in from reference TRBV30 and TRBJ2-3, reads SQTIHQWPATLVQPVGSPLSLECTVEGTSNPNLYWYRQAAGRGLQLLFYSVGIGQISSEVPQNLSASRPQDRQFILSSKKLLLSDSGFYLCAWSSGGATDTQYFGPGTRLTVL.

This clone occurred once. The chain carries TRBV5-1 and TRBJ1-3, with a tentative D call TRBD1 (6 bases). Trimming shortened V by 4 bases and J by 4 bases, and 18 bases separated the two germline ends. The CDR3 runs 16 residues. The germline V gene has CDR1 SGHRS and CDR2 YFSETQ. CDR3 region: CASSPSTGFLGNTIYF. CDR3 in DNA: TGCGCCAGCAGCCCCAGCACAGGGTTTCTCGGAAACACCATATATTTT.

V gene TRBV11-3 combines with J gene TRBJ1-5; 7 positions agree with TRBD1. V lost 2 bases, J lost 5 bases, and 6 bases stayed unmatched. Germline V gene data show CDR1 as SGHNT and CDR2 as YENEEA. The CDR3 loop spans 15 amino acids. CDR3 region: CASSLRQGRHQPQHF. Written as DNA, the CDR3 is TGTGCCAGCAGCTTAAGACAGGGACGACATCAGCCCCAGCATTTT.

This rearrangement joins TRBV6-5 to TRBJ1-2; no firm D call. Trimming removed 8 bases at V and 4 bases at J, with 17 bases between. This CDR3 is 14 amino acids long. CDR1 and CDR2 (germline): MNHEY, SVGAGI. This chain's CDR3 is CASYALDKPYGYTF. In DNA, the CDR3 is TGTGCCAGCTACGCCCTCGACAAGCCCTATGGCTACACCTTC.

This clone was detected ten times or more. V gene TRBV5-5 combines with J gene TRBJ1-1; D remains unclear. CDR1 and CDR2 from the germline V gene are SGHKS and YYEKEE (reference sequence). The V and J ends lost 1 base and 0 bases respectively, with 10 bases between them. This CDR3 is 15 amino acids long. The CDR3 sequence: CASSLSPVLNTEAFF. The CDR3 DNA reads TGTGCCAGCAGCTTGTCTCCCGTATTGAACACTGAAGCTTTCTTT.